This is a list of T cell receptor beta chains from one sample in a study of early T cells in non-severe SARS-CoV-2 infection. MiXCR, run by TCRdb on the 5' RACE reads, gives a single entry per CDR3 protein. The data contain approximately 71,000 distinct CDR3 sequences, 9.5% to 15% of them singletons. Sequenced sample: whole blood. These receptors were taken from an adult who was a healthcare worker with PCR-confirmed SARS-CoV-2 infection or an uninfected control (not recorded which). CDR3s include the opening cysteine and the closing phenylalanine or tryptophan. The D gene is left open where the match is weak. Clone size is not always given. Where it is, it says once, few, many or a class for expanded clones.

V	J	D	size	DNA	CDR3
TRBV3-1	TRBJ2-1	NA	NA	TGTGCCAGCAGCCACTCTAGCGCCGTCTACAATGAGCAGTTCTTC	CASSHSSAVYNEQFF
TRBV18	TRBJ1-6	TRBD1	NA	TGTGCCAGCTCACTACTACCGGGACAGGGTCGATCACCCCTCCACTTT	CASSLLPGQGRSPLHF
TRBV20-1	TRBJ2-1	TRBD2	few	TGCAGTGCTAAAAGTCCTTTAGCGGGAGGGGAAAATGAGCAGTTCTTC	CSAKSPLAGGENEQFF
TRBV5-1	TRBJ2-5	TRBD1	NA	TGCGCCAGCACTGGACAGGGGAGACAAGAGACCCAGTACTTC	CASTGQGRQETQYF
TRBV30	TRBJ2-3	TRBD2	NA	TGTGCCTGGAGTATAGCGGGGGGCGGGGATACGCAGTATTTT	CAWSIAGGGDTQYF
TRBV7-9	TRBJ2-3	NA	NA	TGTGCCAGCAGCCTCCCGGCAGAAAGTACGCAGTATTTT	CASSLPAESTQYF
TRBV5-1	TRBJ1-3	NA	few	TGCGCCAGCAGAAGGGACATGGGAAACACCATATATTTT	CASRRDMGNTIYF
TRBV20-1	TRBJ2-1	NA	NA	TGCAGTGCTAAGGGGGGCGATGAGCAGTTCTTC	CSAKGGDEQFF
TRBV7-6	TRBJ2-1	NA	few	TGTGCCAGCAGCTTGGGGGACACTCTCTACAATGAGCAGTTCTTC	CASSLGDTLYNEQFF
TRBV13	TRBJ2-6	TRBD1	many	TGTGCCAGCAGCTTAAGCCTCGGACAGGACGATGGCTCTGGGGCCAACGTCCTGACTTTC	CASSLSLGQDDGSGANVLTF
TRBV10-3	TRBJ2-7	TRBD1	many	TGTGCCATCAGCGGGGACAGGGGATTTTTCTACGAGCAGTACTTC	CAISGDRGFFYEQYF
TRBV20-1	TRBJ2-1	TRBD2	few	TGCAGTGCTAGAGATCTTGGACGGGAGGGCCGGGATGAGCAGTTCTTC	CSARDLGREGRDEQFF
TRBV6-6	TRBJ2-7	NA	many	TGTGCCAGCAGAGCCGATGGCGGGGAGTCGCTCTACGAGCAGTACTTC	CASRADGGESLYEQYF
TRBV20-1	TRBJ1-1	NA	NA	TGCAGTGCTAGAGGTCATGGCACTGAAGCTTTCTTT	CSARGHGTEAFF
TRBV29-1	TRBJ2-1	TRBD2	NA	TGCAGCGTTGGGGGACTAGCAGGGAATGAGCAGTTCTTC	CSVGGLAGNEQFF
TRBV5-4	TRBJ2-3	TRBD1	NA	TGTGCCAGCAGAAATAGGGACAGGGGAAGCACAGATACGCAGTATTTT	CASRNRDRGSTDTQYF
TRBV10-3	TRBJ1-2	TRBD1	few	TGTGCCATCATAGCGAGTCCGGACAGGGGGATTAACTATGGCTACACCTTC	CAIIASPDRGINYGYTF
TRBV29-1	TRBJ2-1	TRBD2	many	TGCAGCGTTGAAGATGGGCTAGCGGGGGGAATAAACAATGAGCAGTTCTTC	CSVEDGLAGGINNEQFF
TRBV6-5	TRBJ2-1	TRBD1	NA	TGTGCCATCAAGCCTTTAACAGGGGGTCCTCCGCCTTACAATGAGCAGTTCTTC	CAIKPLTGGPPPYNEQFF
TRBV14	TRBJ1-1	NA	few	TGTGCCAGCAGCCAAGAACGTATTGGCCTCTTAGAAGCTTTCTTT	CASSQERIGLLEAFF
TRBV3-1	TRBJ2-7	TRBD2	NA	TGTGCCAGCAGCCAACGTGGACTAGCGGGGAAAAACTCCCCTTACGAGCAGTACTTC	CASSQRGLAGKNSPYEQYF
TRBV3-1	TRBJ1-1	TRBD1	many	TGTGCCAGCAGAGAGGGGGCAGGGACTGAAGCTTTCTTT	CASREGAGTEAFF
TRBV27	TRBJ1-5	NA	few	TGTGCCAGCAGTTTAAGGGGCTCCGGTCAGCCCCAGCATTTT	CASSLRGSGQPQHF
TRBV29-1	TRBJ2-7	NA	NA	TGCAGCGTGGGGACGACGGAGTACGAGCAGTACTTC	CSVGTTEYEQYF
TRBV20-1	TRBJ2-7	NA	many	TGCAGTGCTAGAGATATGGACTCCTACGAGCAGTACTTC	CSARDMDSYEQYF
TRBV6-6	TRBJ1-3	NA	few	TGTGCCAGCAGTCTTCCTGACAGGAGCTCTGGAAACACCATATATTTT	CASSLPDRSSGNTIYF
TRBV29-1	TRBJ2-3	TRBD2	NA	TGCAGCGTTGAAGATAGCGGGAGCCGGCTAGGCACAGATACGCAGTATTTT	CSVEDSGSRLGTDTQYF
TRBV10-2	TRBJ2-3	TRBD2	NA	TGCGCCAGCAGGACTAGCGGGGGGTCAGATACGCAGTATTTT	CASRTSGGSDTQYF
TRBV29-1	TRBJ2-7	TRBD2	many	TGCAGCGTCCGACTAGCGGGGGGCCCCCGCGAGCAGTACTTC	CSVRLAGGPREQYF
TRBV5-1	TRBJ2-3	NA	NA	TGCGCCAGCAGCCTAGGGACCGACGATACGCAGTATTTT	CASSLGTDDTQYF
TRBV29-1	TRBJ2-2	NA	few	TGCAGCGTTGAAACCCTGAACACCGGGGAGCTGTTTTTT	CSVETLNTGELFF
TRBV4-2	TRBJ2-3	TRBD2	few	TGTGCCAGCAGCCAAGAGACTAGCCCCAGCACAGATACGCAGTATTTT	CASSQETSPSTDTQYF
TRBV5-1	TRBJ1-1	NA	NA	TGCGCCAGCAGCCCATTGCAGGGGAGTGACACTGAAGCTTTCTTT	CASSPLQGSDTEAFF
TRBV20-1	TRBJ2-7	TRBD2	NA	TGCAGTGCTAGACTGACTAGCGGGTTAACCTACGAGCAGTACTTC	CSARLTSGLTYEQYF
TRBV5-4	TRBJ2-1	TRBD2	few	TGTGCCAGCAGCGCAACTAGCGGGGGTGGGAGTGAGCAGTTCTTC	CASSATSGGGSEQFF
TRBV11-3	TRBJ2-5	NA	many	TGTGCCAGCAGCCGGACTGGCCCCCAAGAGACCCAGTACTTC	CASSRTGPQETQYF
TRBV27	TRBJ2-2	NA	NA	TGTGCCAGCAGTTTACGACTTTTAGTTGAGGCCGGGGAGCTGTTTTTT	CASSLRLLVEAGELFF
TRBV10-3	TRBJ2-1	TRBD1	few	TGTGCCATCAGTGAGTCGAGGGGACAGACCGCAAAAACAGACAATGAGCAGTTCTTC	CAISESRGQTAKTDNEQFF
TRBV4-1	TRBJ2-7	TRBD2	few	TGCGCCAGCAGCCACCCCTCCGCGGTAGTTACTAGCGGGAGGCCTACCTACGAGCAGTACTTC	CASSHPSAVVTSGRPTYEQYF
TRBV4-1	TRBJ2-2	NA	many	TGCGCCAGCAGCCAAGATTTTTACAGCGGGGAGCTGTTTTTT	CASSQDFYSGELFF
TRBV9	TRBJ1-1	TRBD1	many	TGTGCCAGCAGCGTTCTGGGACAGCAAACGAACACTGAAGCTTTCTTT	CASSVLGQQTNTEAFF
TRBV6-1	TRBJ1-2	NA	NA	TGTGCCAGCAGTGAAGCGGGCAGTCCGCTGGCTAACTATGGCTACACCTTC	CASSEAGSPLANYGYTF
TRBV19	TRBJ2-1	TRBD2	NA	TGTGCCAGTAGTATCCTACTAGCGGGCTACAATGAGCAGTTCTTC	CASSILLAGYNEQFF
TRBV11-2	TRBJ2-7	NA	few	TGTGCCAGCAGGGATCCGGGACTGGTTATCGGGGCGGAGCAGTACTTC	CASRDPGLVIGAEQYF
TRBV7-9	TRBJ2-4	NA	NA	TGTGCCAGCAGCTCATACACGTCAGCCAAAAACATTCAGTACTTC	CASSSYTSAKNIQYF
TRBV14	TRBJ2-5	TRBD2	NA	TGTGCCAGCAGCCATTTCCGTACTAGCGGAGTGGTACAAGAGACCCAGTACTTC	CASSHFRTSGVVQETQYF
TRBV11-2	TRBJ2-5	TRBD2	few	TGTGCCAGCAGCGGCGGGGGGGCCAACATCGAGACCCAGTACTTC	CASSGGGANIETQYF
TRBV19	TRBJ2-7	TRBD1	NA	TGTGCCAGTAGTCCCAGGGACAGGGGTACTAGCGGAGACTACGAGCAGTACTTC	CASSPRDRGTSGDYEQYF
TRBV4-2	TRBJ2-2	TRBD2	many	TGTGCCAGCAGCCGCAGGACGGGACTAGCGGGCGCCGGGGAGCTGTTTTTT	CASSRRTGLAGAGELFF
TRBV11-2	TRBJ2-2	NA	NA	TGTGCCAGCAGCTTAGTGGCAGGGTCCACCGGGGAGCTGTTTTTT	CASSLVAGSTGELFF
TRBV20-1	TRBJ1-1	TRBD1	many	TGCAGTCCCTCCTCGACAGGGTTTATAGCCGGCAACACTATGAACACTGAAGCTTTCTTT	CSPSSTGFIAGNTMNTEAFF
TRBV3-1	TRBJ2-7	NA	NA	TGTGCCAGCAGCCAAAAGGGGGGTCTGTCCTACGAGCAGTACTTC	CASSQKGGLSYEQYF
TRBV29-1	TRBJ2-2	NA	many	TGCAGCGTTCGACCTACAGGGATAGGCACCGGGGAGCTGTTTTTT	CSVRPTGIGTGELFF
TRBV6-6	TRBJ2-1	TRBD2	many	TGTGCCAGCAGTTACTCGAATCTAGCGGGAGTTCTTGGTGAGCAGTTCTTC	CASSYSNLAGVLGEQFF
TRBV29-1	TRBJ1-2	NA	many	TGCAGCGTAAACAGGGACTACTATGGCTACACCTTC	CSVNRDYYGYTF